Included here is one T cell receptor beta chain sequence, with context. The table lists this clonotype with a few counts. The antigen this receptor binds is unknown. No base-level quality is on record; no much larger clone is a single base apart. For this chain, trimming is 5 bases at the V end and 0 bases at the J end, and the number of junction bases without a gene match is 2. From a lookup of the germline V gene (reference sequence), CDR1 and CDR2 are SEHNR and FQNEAQ. Counted from cysteine to phenylalanine, this CDR3 has 14 amino acids. Only the CDR3 portion is preserved as DNA: 42 bases, with reading frame beginning at the first base. The data derive from a study of T-cell reconstitution after alpha-beta-depleted transplantation in children (dated by TCRdb to about 2016). Regarding the research as a whole: T-cell immune reconstitution after TCRalphabeta/CD19-depleted allogeneic hematopoietic cell transplantation in children was quantitatively tracked in the study by means of TCR repertoire profiling. Here is what the overall study found, with its caveats: The frequencies of hyperexpanded clones fell over the following months, and after one year, T-cell counts and TCRbeta diversity were mostly attributed to newly produced T cells. In some patients, high TCRbeta diversity at day 60 was attributed to recipient T cells and intrathymic progenitors that had survived conditioning. About two months after transplant, the apparently early recovery of alphabetaT-cell counts reportedly depended on just several hundred clones that had expanded rapidly and came from non-depleted graft cells.

The library relied on PCR. TCRdb records Illumina HiSeq 2500 as the sequencer. Molecular barcoding was employed in the preparation of TCR libraries, with unique molecular identifiers being used to normalize TCRbeta repertoire quantification. TCRdb reworked the public reads: Q25 trimming with fastp, MiXCR clone assembly, productive beta chains retained. Here each entry gathers all rows of one CDR3 protein and keeps the most common genes and DNA. The sample yields tens of thousands of distinct CDR3 sequences; around 14% were counted once. 25% to 30% of the sample is in the top ten clones. Per the publication, the treatment or condition label means: allogeneic hematopoietic cell transplantation with graft depleted of TCRalphabeta T cells and CD19 B cells. The children who served as transplant recipients had been given grafts of TCRalphabeta/CD19-depleted allogeneic hematopoietic cells.

This clonotype was obtained from a male patient aged 2 to 10 who had a stem cell transplant for acute lymphoblastic leukemia, so the T cells may come from the graft donor. The sequence joins TRBV7-9 to TRBJ2-3; 7 bases in the junction line up with TRBD1. The sample was PBMCs, mostly from graft donor cells, taken 180 days after TCRalphabeta/CD19-depleted stem cell transplant. In nucleotide form, the sequence is TGTGCCAGCAGCCACAGGGGTAGCACAGATACGCAGTATTTT. This yields the protein CASSHRGSTDTQYF.